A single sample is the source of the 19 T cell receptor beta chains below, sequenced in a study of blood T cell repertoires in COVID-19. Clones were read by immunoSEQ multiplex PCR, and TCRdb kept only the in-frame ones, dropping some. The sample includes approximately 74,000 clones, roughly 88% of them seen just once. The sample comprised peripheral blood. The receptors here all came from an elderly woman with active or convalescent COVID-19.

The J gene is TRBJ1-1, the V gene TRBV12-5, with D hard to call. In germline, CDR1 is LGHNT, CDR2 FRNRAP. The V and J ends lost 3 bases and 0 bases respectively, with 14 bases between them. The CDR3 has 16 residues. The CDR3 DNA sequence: TGTGCTAGTGGTTTAACAGAGACGGTGATGAACACTGAAGCTTTCTTT. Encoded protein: CASGLTETVMNTEAFF.

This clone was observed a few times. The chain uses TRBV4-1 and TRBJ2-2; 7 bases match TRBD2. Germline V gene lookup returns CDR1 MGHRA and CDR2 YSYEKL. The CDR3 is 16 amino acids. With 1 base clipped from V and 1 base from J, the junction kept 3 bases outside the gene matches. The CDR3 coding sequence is TGCGCCAGCAGCCAAGCGGGCGGGGGGAACACCGGGGAGCTGTTTTTT. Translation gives CASSQAGGGNTGELFF.

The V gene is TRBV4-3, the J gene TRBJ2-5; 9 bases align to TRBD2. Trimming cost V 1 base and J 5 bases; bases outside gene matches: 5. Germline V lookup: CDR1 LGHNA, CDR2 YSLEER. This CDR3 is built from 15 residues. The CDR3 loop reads CASSQASGAGETQYF. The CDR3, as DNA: TGCGCCAGCAGCCAAGCTAGCGGGGCGGGGGAGACCCAGTACTTC.

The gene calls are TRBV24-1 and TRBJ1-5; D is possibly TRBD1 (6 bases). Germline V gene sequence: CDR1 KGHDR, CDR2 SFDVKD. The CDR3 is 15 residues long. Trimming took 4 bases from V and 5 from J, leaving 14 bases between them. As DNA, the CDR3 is TGTGCCACCAGTGAAGGAGGGGGGGGCGATCAGCCCCAGCATTTT. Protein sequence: CATSEGGGGDQPQHF.

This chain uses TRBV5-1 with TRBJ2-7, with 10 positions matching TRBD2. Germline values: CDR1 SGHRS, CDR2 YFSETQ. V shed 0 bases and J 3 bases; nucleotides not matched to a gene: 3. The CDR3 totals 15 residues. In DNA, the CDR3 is TGCGCCAGCAGCTTGGGGCTAGCGGGAGACTACGAGCAGTACTTC. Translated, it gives CASSLGLAGDYEQYF.

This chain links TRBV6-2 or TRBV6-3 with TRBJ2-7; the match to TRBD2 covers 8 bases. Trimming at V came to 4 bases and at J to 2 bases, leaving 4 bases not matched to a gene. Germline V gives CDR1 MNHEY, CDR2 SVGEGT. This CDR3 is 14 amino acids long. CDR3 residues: CASSSGGRTYEQYF. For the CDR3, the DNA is TGTGCCAGCAGTTCAGGCGGGAGGACCTACGAGCAGTACTTC.

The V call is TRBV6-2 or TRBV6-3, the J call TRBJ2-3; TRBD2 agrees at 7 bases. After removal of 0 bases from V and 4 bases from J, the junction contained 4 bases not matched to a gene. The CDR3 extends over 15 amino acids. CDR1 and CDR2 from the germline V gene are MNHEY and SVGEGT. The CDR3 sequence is CASSYSLGRADTQYF. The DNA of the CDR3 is TGTGCCAGCAGTTACTCACTGGGGAGGGCAGATACGCAGTATTTT.

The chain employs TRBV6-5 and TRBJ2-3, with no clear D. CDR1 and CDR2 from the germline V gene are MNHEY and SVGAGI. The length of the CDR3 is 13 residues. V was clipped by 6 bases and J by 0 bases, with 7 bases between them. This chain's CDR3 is CASRLPSTDTQYF. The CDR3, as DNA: TGTGCCAGCAGACTACCTAGCACAGATACGCAGTATTTT.

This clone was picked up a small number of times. The CDR3 loop is CASSLASGTGELFF. In DNA, the CDR3 is TGCGCCAGCAGCTTGGCGTCAGGGACCGGGGAGCTGTTTTTT. This sequence joins TRBV5-1 and TRBJ2-2, with TRBD1 as a possible D gene (5 bases). The germline V gene has CDR1 SGHRS and CDR2 YFSETQ. V was trimmed by 0 bases and J by 5 bases, leaving 8 bases between them. The CDR3 covers 14 residues.

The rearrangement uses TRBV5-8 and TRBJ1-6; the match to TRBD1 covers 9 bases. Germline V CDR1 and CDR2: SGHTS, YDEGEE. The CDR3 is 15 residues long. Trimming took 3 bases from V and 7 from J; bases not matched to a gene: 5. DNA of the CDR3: TGTGCCAGCAGCTCCGGGACAGGGAGGAATTCACCCCTCCACTTT. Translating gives CASSSGTGRNSPLHF.

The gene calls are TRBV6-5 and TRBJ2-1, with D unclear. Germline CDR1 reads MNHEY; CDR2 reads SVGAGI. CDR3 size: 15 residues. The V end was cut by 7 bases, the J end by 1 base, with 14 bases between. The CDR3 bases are TGTGCCAGCAAACTCTCTACGAGGTCCTACAATGAGCAGTTCTTC. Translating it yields CASKLSTRSYNEQFF.

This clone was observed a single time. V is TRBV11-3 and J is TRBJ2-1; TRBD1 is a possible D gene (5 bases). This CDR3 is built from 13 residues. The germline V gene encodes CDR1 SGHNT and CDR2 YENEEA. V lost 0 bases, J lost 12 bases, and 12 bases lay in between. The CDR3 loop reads CASSLDQGVRQFF. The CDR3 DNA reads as TGTGCCAGCAGCTTAGATCAAGGGGTCCGGCAGTTCTTC.

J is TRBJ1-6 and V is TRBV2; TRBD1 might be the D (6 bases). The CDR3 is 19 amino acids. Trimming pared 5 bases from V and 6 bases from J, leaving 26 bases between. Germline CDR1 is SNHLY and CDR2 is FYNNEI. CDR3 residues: CASSPQGPQAKGVNSPLHF. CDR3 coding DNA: TGTGCCAGCAGTCCCCAGGGGCCGCAAGCTAAGGGAGTTAATTCACCCCTCCACTTT.

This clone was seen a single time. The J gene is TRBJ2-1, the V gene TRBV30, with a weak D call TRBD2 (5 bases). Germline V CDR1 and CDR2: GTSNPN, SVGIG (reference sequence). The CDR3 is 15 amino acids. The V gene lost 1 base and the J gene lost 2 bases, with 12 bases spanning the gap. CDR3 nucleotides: TGTGCCTGGAGTGACCTAGCATACACCTACAATGAGCAGTTCTTC. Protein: CAWSDLAYTYNEQFF.

The CDR3 region has the DNA TGTGCCAGCAGTGACTCGGTGGGGAGGGGAGTATTAAAAGAGACCCAGTACTTC. It is translated as CASSDSVGRGVLKETQYF. The genes are TRBV6-4 and TRBJ2-5; 7 nucleotides line up with TRBD2. CDR1 and CDR2 (germline): MRHNA, SNTAGT. V was clipped by 0 bases and J by 3 bases; unmatched bases: 13. The CDR3 has 18 amino acids.

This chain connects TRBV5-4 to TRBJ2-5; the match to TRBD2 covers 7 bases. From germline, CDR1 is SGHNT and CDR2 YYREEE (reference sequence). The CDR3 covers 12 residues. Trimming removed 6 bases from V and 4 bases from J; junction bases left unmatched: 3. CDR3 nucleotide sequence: TGTGCCAGCACCTGGGAGGGAGAGACCCAGTACTTC. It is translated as CASTWEGETQYF. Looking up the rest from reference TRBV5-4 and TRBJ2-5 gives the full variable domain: ETGVTQSPTHLIKTRGQQVTLRCSSQSGHNTVSWYQQALGQGPQFIFQYYREEENGRGNFPPRFSGLQFPNYSSELNVNALELDDSALYLCASTWEGETQYFGPGTRLLVL.

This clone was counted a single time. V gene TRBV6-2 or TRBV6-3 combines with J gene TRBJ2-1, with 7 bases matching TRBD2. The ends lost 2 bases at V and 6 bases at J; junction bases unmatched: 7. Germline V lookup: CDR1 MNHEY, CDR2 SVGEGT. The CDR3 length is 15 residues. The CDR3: CASSYLGGRANEQFF. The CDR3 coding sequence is TGTGCCAGCAGTTACCTGGGAGGGAGGGCCAATGAGCAGTTCTTC.

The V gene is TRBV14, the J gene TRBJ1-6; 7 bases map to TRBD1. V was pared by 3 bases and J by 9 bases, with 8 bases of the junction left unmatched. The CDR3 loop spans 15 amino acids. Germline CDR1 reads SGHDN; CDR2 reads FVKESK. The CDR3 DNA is TGTGCCAGCAGCCAGCCGGGACAGTGGGGTTCACCCCTCCACTTT. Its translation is CASSQPGQWGSPLHF.

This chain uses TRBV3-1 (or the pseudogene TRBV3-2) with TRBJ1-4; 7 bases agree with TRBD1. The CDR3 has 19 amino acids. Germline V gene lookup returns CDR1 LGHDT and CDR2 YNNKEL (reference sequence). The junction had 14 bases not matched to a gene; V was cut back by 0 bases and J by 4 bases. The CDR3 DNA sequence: TGTGCCAGCAGCCAAGATTATCCGGACAGGATCTCGGTTAATGAAAAACTGTTTTTT. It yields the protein CASSQDYPDRISVNEKLFF.